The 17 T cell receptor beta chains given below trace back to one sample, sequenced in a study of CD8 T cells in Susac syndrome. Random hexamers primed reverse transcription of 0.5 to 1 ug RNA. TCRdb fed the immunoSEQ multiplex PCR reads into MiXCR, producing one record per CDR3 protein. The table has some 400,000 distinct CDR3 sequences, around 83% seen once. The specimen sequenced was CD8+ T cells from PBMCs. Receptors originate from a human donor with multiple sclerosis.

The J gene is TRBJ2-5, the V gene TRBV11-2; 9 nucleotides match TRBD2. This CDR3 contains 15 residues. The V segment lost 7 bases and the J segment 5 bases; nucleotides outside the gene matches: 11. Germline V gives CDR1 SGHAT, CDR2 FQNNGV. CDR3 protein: CASNPLASGTETQYF. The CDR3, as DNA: TGTGCCAGCAACCCCTTGGCTAGCGGGACGGAGACCCAGTACTTC.

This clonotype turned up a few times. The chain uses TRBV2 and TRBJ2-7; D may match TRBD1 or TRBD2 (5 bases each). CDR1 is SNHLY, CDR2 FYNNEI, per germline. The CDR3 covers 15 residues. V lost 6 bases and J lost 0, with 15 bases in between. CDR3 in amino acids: CASRDPGHSSYEQYF. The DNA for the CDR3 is TGTGCCAGCAGGGATCCGGGGCATAGCTCCTACGAGCAGTACTTC.

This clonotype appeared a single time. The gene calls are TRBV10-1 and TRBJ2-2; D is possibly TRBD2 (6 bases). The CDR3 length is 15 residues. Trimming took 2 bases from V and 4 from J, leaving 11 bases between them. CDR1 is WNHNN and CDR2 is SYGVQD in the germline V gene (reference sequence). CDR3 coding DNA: TGCGCCAGCAGTGAGGCGGCCGGGGGCACCGGGGAGCTGTTTTTT. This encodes CASSEAAGGTGELFF.

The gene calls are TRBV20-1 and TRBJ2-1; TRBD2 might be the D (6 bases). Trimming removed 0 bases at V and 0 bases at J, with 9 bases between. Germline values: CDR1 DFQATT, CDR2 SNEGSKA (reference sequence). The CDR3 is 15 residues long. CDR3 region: CSARDLANSYNEQFF. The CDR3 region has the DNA TGCAGTGCTAGAGACCTAGCGAACTCCTACAATGAGCAGTTCTTC.

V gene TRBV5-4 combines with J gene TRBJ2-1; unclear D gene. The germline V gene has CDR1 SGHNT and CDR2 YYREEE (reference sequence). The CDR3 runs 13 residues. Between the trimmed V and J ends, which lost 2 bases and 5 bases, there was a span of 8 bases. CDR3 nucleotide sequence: TGTGCCAGCAGCTTTGCAGCTGACAATGAGCAGTTCTTC. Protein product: CASSFAADNEQFF.

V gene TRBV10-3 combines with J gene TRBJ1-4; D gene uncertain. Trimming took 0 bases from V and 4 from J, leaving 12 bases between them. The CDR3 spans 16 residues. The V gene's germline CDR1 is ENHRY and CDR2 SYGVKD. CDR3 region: CAISESIRQNNEKLFF. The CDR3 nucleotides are TGTGCCATCAGTGAGTCGATACGGCAGAATAATGAAAAACTGTTTTTT.

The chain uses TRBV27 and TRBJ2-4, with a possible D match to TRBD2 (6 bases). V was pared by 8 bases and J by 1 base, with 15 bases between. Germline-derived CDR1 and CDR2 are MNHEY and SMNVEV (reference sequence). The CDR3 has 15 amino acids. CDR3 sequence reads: CASSSAGWAKNIQYF. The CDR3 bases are TGTGCCAGCTCTAGCGCCGGGTGGGCCAAAAACATTCAGTACTTC.

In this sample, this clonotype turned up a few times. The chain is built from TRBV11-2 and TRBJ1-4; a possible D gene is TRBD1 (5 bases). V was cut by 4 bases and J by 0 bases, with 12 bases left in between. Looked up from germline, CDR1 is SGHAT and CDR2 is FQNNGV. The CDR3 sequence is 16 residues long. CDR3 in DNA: TGTGCCAGCAGCTGGGACTATTCTGCAACTAATGAAAAACTGTTTTTT. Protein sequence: CASSWDYSATNEKLFF.

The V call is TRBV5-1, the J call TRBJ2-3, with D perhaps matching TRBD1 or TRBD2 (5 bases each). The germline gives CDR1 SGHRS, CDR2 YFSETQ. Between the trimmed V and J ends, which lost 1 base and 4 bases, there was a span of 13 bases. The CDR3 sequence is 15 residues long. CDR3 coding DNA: TGCGCCAGCAGCTTGTCGGGGTGGGGACCAGATACGCAGTATTTT. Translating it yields CASSLSGWGPDTQYF.

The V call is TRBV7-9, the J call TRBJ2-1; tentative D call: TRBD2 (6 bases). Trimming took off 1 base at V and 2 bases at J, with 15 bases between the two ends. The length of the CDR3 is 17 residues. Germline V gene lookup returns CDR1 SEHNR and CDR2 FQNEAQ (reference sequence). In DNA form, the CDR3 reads TGTGCCAGCAGCTTAGGGGGGGTTGGATTTACCTACAATGAGCAGTTCTTC. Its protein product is CASSLGGVGFTYNEQFF.

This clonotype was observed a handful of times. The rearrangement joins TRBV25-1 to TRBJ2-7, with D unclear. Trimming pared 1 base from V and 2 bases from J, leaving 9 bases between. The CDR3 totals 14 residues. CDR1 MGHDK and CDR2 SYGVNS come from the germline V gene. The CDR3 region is CASSELGQTYEQYF. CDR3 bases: TGTGCCAGCAGTGAATTGGGTCAGACCTACGAGCAGTACTTC.

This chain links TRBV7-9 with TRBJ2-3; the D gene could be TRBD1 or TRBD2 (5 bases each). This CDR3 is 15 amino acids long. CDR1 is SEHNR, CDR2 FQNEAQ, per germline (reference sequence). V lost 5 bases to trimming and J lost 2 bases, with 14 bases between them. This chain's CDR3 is CASSPKTGPTDTQYF. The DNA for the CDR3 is TGTGCCAGCAGCCCAAAAACGGGACCCACAGATACGCAGTATTTT.

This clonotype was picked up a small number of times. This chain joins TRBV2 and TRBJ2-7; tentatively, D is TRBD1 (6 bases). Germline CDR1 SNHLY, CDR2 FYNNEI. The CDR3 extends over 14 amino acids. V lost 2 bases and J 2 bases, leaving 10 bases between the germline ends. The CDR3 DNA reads TGTGCCAGCAGTGAAAGGTGGGGGCCCTACGAGCAGTACTTC. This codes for CASSERWGPYEQYF.

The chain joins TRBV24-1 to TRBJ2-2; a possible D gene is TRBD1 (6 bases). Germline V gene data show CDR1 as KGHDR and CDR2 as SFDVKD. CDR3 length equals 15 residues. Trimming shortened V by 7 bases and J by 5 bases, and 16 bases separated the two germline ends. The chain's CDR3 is CATREGSGETGELFF. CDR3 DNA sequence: TGTGCCACCAGAGAGGGTTCAGGGGAGACCGGGGAGCTGTTTTTT.

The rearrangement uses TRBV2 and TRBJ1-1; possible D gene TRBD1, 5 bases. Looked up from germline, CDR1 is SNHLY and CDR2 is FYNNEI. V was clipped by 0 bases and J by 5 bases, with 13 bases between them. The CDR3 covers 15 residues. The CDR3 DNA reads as TGTGCCAGCAGTGAAGCGTCAGGGCGGGGGACTGAAGCTTTCTTT. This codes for CASSEASGRGTEAFF.

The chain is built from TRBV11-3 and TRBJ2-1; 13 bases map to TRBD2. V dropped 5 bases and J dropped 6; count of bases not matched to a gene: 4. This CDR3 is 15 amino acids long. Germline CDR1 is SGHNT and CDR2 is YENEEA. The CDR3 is CASSPGTSGINEQFF. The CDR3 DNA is TGTGCCAGCAGCCCGGGGACTAGCGGGATCAATGAGCAGTTCTTC.

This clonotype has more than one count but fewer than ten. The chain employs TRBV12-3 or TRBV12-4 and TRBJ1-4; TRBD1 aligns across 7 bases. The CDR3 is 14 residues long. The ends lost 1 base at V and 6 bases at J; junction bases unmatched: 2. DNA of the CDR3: TGTGCCAGCAGTTTAGTAGGGGGCGATGAAAAACTGTTTTTT. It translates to CASSLVGGDEKLFF.